Described below is a single T cell receptor (beta chain) sequence and its context. The data were obtained in a study of cytomegalovirus exposure and HLA in healthy donors. Germline values: CDR1 KGHSH, CDR2 LQKENI. The germline V and J ends were trimmed by 6 bases and 0 bases, with 17 bases remaining between them. This CDR3 is built from 16 residues. Researchers ran the PCR with 60 Vbeta and 13 Jbeta primers. Sequencing used immunoSEQ multiplex PCR; TCRdb keeps in-frame clones, though not all of them. The top ten hold about 0.91% of the sample, which has just over 150,000 clones, nearly 80% seen once. The rearrangement links TRBV18 to TRBJ1-1; D remains ambiguous. The sample consisted of PBMCs. The receptor was isolated from a woman between 45 and 60 years old in good health and CMV-seropositive. The CDR3 DNA reads as TGTGCCAGCTCCGCCCGTGAGGGAGCCATGAACACTGAAGCTTTCTTT. Its protein is CASSAREGAMNTEAFF.